This record concerns one T cell receptor (beta chain) sequence. Antigen specificity is unknown. This entry is derived from a study of shared clonotypes between healthy human individuals. Study-wide results and caveats: Some clonotypes were shared by all four sorted-subset donors, while others were not shared. The non-shared ones had lower generation probabilities than the shared ones. Some naive CD4 clonotypes, about 5%, turned up in common across a few donors.

The CDR3 is 16 residues long. Germline V gives CDR1 GTSNPN, CDR2 SVGIG (reference sequence). V lost 2 bases to trimming and J lost 1 base, with 15 bases between them. TCRdb's copy holds only in-frame clones and misses some; the assay was immunoSEQ multiplex PCR. The sample contains over a million clones, roughly 96% of which appear only once. This chain uses TRBV30 with TRBJ1-5, with D perhaps TRBD1 (5 bases). This sequence originates from a man aged 25-45 years in good health. Sequencing input: naive CD4+ T cells sorted from blood. Subset described: CD45RA+ positively selected. The CDR3 spells CAWSWGWGGSNQPQHF. The CDR3 DNA is TGTGCCTGGAGTTGGGGATGGGGGGGGAGCAATCAGCCCCAGCATTTT.